This T cell receptor (beta chain) comes out of a study of response to subunit inactivated influenza vaccine. Germline-derived CDR1 and CDR2 are SGHNT and YYREEE (reference sequence). The CDR3 has 13 residues. Trimming took off 7 bases at V and 8 bases at J, with 16 bases between the two ends. Each CDR3 protein is one row after TCRdb ran MiXCR on the RT-PCR reads. Of over 150,000 distinct CDR3 sequences in the sample, around 9% were seen once. A word on this clonotype: Its target is not known.

Study outcomes and limitations: The authors proposed limited new T cell recruitment per seasonal influenza vaccination.

The sequence derives from a man in his fifties who received an inactivated influenza vaccine. Sequenced here: non-naive T cells sorted from PBMCs, sampled on the day of vaccination. The chain is built from TRBV5-4 and TRBJ2-1; D is ambiguous. The CDR3 spells CASSQVGVYEQFF. The DNA for the CDR3 is TGTGCCAGCTCCCAAGTAGGTGTCTATGAGCAGTTCTTC.